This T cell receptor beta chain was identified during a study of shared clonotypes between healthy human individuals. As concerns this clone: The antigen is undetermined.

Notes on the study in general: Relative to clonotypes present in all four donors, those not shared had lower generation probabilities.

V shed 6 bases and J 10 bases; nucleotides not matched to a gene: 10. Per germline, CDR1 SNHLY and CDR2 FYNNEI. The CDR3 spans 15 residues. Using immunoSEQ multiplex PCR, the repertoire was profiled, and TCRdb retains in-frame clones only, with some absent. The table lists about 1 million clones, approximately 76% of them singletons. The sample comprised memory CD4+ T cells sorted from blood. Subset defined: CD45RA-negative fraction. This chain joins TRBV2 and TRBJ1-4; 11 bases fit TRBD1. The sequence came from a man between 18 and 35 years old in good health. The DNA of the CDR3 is TGTGCCAGCAGCAGCTGGGACAGGGGGACAGGAAAACTGTTTTTT. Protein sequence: CASSSWDRGTGKLFF. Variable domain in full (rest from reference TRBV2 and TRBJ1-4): EPEVTQTPSHQVTQMGQEVILRCVPISNHLYFYWYRQILGQKVEFLVSFYNNEISEKSEIFDDQFSVERPDGSNFTLKIRSTKLEDSAMYFCASSSWDRGTGKLFFGSGTQLSVL.